This T cell receptor beta chain emerged from a study of T cell responses to AZD1222 COVID-19 vaccine (dated by TCRdb to the early 2020s). Turning to the overall study: AZD1222 recipients whose second dose came at about 4 weeks and those whose second dose came at about 12 weeks were combined into one group, since spike-specific TCR depth and breadth did not differ between the two schedules. TCR sequencing covered approximately 230 trial participants: 200 to 210 given two doses of AZD1222 and 26 given two doses of MenACWY control vaccine. Trial participants were enrolled into age subgroups of 18-55, 56-69 and 70-plus years, which contained roughly 150, 30 and 60 TCR-sequenced participants, respectively.

The full study reports these points: Spike-specific TCR breadth and depth rose significantly after two AZD1222 doses compared with day 0 and with MenACWY recipients. In the small 56-69-year group, the increase in depth fell short of significance, most likely because of low power. Epitopes outside the regions mutated in the B.1.351 and B.1.1.7 variants were reportedly recognized by nearly half of the unique spike-specific TCRs. Conclusions about previously exposed vaccinees are limited, since just five to seven AZD1222 recipients were seropositive for SARS-CoV-2 at baseline. The vaccine-associated CD4 TCRs covered the entire spike protein, and the dominant responses fell in regions 160-218 and 743-854. Most participants were white British and females outnumbered males, and the authors suggested that clonal diversity may have been underestimated. Because no samples from the day 14 peak response were available, repertoires could be characterized only after the peak T cell response.

About this clone: The specificity of this receptor is unknown. Base qualities are missing; no much larger clone stands one base away.

The time point label corresponds to: baseline before first vaccination. The vaccinee samples were drawn from two UK trials, COV001 and COV002, one of which was a single-blind randomized controlled phase 2/3 trial testing AZD1222 (ChAdOx1 nCoV-19) in healthy adults. For TCRbeta chain sequencing, PBMC samples from trial participants were taken at day 0 and at day 28 after the second dose. The CDR3 regions of human TCRbeta chains were subjected to immunosequencing. As for the authors' bioinformatics: Repertoire TCRs were checked for matches against a reference library of SARS-CoV-2-specific TCRs that had been generated using the MIRA antigen-specificity platform. Breadth was defined as the fraction of unique TCRs that were SARS-CoV-2-associated, and depth was defined as the fraction of total T cells that were SARS-CoV-2-associated. Using the MIRA data, each spike-specific TCR was assigned both to the spike region to which the TCR was reactive and to a CD4 or CD8 class. Log10-transformed breadth and depth values were compared by one-way ANOVA with Sidak's multiple comparisons tests. TCRdb provides this immuneACCESS table in a form limited to in-frame rearrangements. Some clones are lacking; in checked studies, under half of them reflect an unresolved V gene, and why the rest are absent is not known. V and J calls and clone size come straight from that table; D and trimming were deduced from the DNA. The sample includes 150,000 to 200,000 clones, with approximately 86% observed a single time. The ten largest clones represent about 0.49% of the sample.

The junction shows trimming of 4 bases on V and 4 bases on J, and the gene matches do not reach 7 bases of it. The CDR3 spans 16 residues, from the cysteine through the phenylalanine. The read is trimmed to its CDR3 DNA, 48 bases read in frame from base 1. Based on the germline V gene, the CDR1 and CDR2 sequences are MNHEY and SVGAGI. The rearranged chain carries TRBV6-5 and TRBJ2-1, with 10 central nucleotides matching TRBD1. This sequence was found in an adult in good health. The sequences come from peripheral blood, collected on day 0 of AZD1222 vaccination. The CDR3 is CASSSFGTGEYNEQFF. The DNA is TGTGCCAGCAGTTCGTTCGGGACAGGGGAATACAATGAGCAGTTCTTC.